A selection of T cell receptor beta chains follows, all from one sample in a study of cytomegalovirus exposure and HLA in healthy donors. Produced via immunoSEQ multiplex PCR; TCRdb's table is partial and in-frame only. The table lists roughly 99,000 clones, around 76% of them singletons. The sample was PBMCs. The receptor source for this set is a man younger than 40 in good health and CMV-seropositive. Each CDR3 is given without its conserved first and last residue.

J | V | CDR3
TRBJ1-5 | TRBV6-5 | ASSKGQGRQPQH
TRBJ1-2 | TRBV5-8 | ASSLGQVASYGYT
TRBJ2-7 | TRBV18 | ASSLSPGQGINEQY
TRBJ2-5 | TRBV2 | ASGGLAGTQETQY
TRBJ1-3 | TRBV9 | ASSVGQLGSGNTIY
TRBJ2-1 | TRBV11-1 | ASSLGGSSYNEQF
TRBJ2-3 | TRBV30 | AWTSGLDTQY
TRBJ2-1 | TRBV2 | ASKLSFTNNEQF
TRBJ1-6 | TRBV30 | AWTRRGGNSPLH
TRBJ2-1 | TRBV6-6 | ASSPPQGRDEQF
TRBJ2-1 | TRBV19 | ASSPYSSGGSYNEQF
TRBJ1-1 | TRBV7-9 | ASSLGHQTEAF
TRBJ1-1 | TRBV23-1 | ASRDRNTEAF
TRBJ1-3 | TRBV7-3 | ASSRTVADTIY
TRBJ1-5 | TRBV2 | ASSLLGENQPQH
TRBJ1-1 | TRBV18 | ASSPSTNTGTGLEAF
TRBJ1-1 | TRBV9 | ASSGGGWDTEAF
TRBJ1-1 | TRBV10-3 | AISPDSSGAF
TRBJ2-2 | TRBV7-8 | ASSLLSTSPGELF
TRBJ2-7 | TRBV5-4 | ASSPRQGLDYEQY
TRBJ2-3 | TRBV19 | ASRGDTQY
TRBJ2-5 | TRBV20-1 | SARTRETQY
TRBJ2-2 | TRBV11-3 | ASSSGTGFGELF
TRBJ2-7 | TRBV11-2 | ASSLASGYEQY
TRBJ2-1 | TRBV30 | AWSPLAGELNEQF
TRBJ2-5 | TRBV5-6 | ASSLDGGQY
TRBJ2-1 | TRBV4-3 | ASSQAVSGGPF
TRBJ2-1 | TRBV6-4 | ASSDDGGLTYNEQF
TRBJ1-2 | TRBV30 | AFRGGREGGYT
TRBJ2-1 | TRBV4-1 | ASSQGLADYNEQF
TRBJ2-7 | TRBV5-6 | ASSFLAGGVYEQY
TRBJ1-5 | TRBV7-8 | ASSLGLGKQPQH
TRBJ2-1 | TRBV5-1 | ASSLPRGRGEQF
TRBJ1-6 | TRBV11-3 | ASSLDLGGNSPLH
TRBJ1-5 | TRBV29-1 | SVAPGQGNQPQH
TRBJ2-7 | TRBV6-4 | ASTSPPESGPYEQY
TRBJ1-2 | TRBV2 | ASSELEDRNYT
TRBJ2-6 | TRBV9 | ASSVGGTGTSGANGLT
TRBJ1-1 | TRBV11-2 | ASSLALDRNTEAF
TRBJ2-2 | TRBV6-4 | ASSLGSNTGELF
TRBJ2-7 | TRBV11-3 | ASSEPGRYGGEQY
TRBJ2-7 | TRBV9 | ASSPQTGIGYEQY